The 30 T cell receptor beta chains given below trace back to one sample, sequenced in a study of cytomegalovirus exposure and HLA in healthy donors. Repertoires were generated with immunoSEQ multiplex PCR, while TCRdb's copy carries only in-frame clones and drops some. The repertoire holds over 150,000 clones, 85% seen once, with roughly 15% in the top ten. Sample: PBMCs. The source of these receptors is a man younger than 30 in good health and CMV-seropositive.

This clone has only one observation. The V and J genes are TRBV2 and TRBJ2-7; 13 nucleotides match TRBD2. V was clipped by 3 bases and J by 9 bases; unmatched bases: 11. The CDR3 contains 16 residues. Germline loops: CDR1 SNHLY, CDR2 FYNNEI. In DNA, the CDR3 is TGTGCCAGCAGTGATGGACTAGCGGGAGTCACGATCGCGCAGTACTTC. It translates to CASSDGLAGVTIAQYF.

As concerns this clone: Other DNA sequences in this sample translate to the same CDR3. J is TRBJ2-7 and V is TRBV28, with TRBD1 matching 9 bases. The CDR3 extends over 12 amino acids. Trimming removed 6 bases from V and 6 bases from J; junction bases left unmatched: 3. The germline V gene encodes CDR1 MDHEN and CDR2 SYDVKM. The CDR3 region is CASSPTGGEQYF. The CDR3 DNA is TGTGCCAGCAGCCCGACAGGGGGCGAGCAGTACTTC. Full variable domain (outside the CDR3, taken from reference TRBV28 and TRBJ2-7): DVKVTQSSRYLVKRTGEKVFLECVQDMDHENMFWYRQDPGLGLRLIYFSYDVKMKEKGDIPEGYSVSREKKERFSLILESASTNQTSMYLCASSPTGGEQYFGPGTRLTVT.

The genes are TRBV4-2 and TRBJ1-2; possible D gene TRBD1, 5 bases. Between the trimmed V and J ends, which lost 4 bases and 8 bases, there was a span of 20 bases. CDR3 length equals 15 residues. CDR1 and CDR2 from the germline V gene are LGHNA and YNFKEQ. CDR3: CASSPQGQGAEGYTF. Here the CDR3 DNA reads TGTGCCAGCAGCCCCCAAGGCCAAGGGGCCGAAGGCTACACCTTC.

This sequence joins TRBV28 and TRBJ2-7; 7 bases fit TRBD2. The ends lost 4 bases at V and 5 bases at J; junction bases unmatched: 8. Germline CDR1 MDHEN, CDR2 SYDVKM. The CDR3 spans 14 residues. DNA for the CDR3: TGTGCCAGCAGTTCGGCGGGAGTCGTTCACGAGCAGTACTTC. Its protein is CASSSAGVVHEQYF.

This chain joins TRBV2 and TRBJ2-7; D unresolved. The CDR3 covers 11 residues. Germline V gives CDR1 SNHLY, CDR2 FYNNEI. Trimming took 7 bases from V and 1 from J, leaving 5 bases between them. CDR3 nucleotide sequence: TGTGCCAGCATCAGGTCCTACGAGCAGTACTTC. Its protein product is CASIRSYEQYF.

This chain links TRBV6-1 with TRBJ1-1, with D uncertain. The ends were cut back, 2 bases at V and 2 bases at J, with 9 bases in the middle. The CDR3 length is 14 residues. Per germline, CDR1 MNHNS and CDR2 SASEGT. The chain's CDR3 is CASSEMGRNTEAFF. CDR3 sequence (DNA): TGTGCCAGCAGTGAAATGGGCAGAAACACTGAAGCTTTCTTT.

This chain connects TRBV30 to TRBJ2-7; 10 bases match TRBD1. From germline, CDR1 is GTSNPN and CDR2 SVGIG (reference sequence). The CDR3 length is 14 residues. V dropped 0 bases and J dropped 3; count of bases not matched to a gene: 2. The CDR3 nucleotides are TGTGCCTGGAGTGTCGGGACAGGGGACTACGAGCAGTACTTC. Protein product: CAWSVGTGDYEQYF.

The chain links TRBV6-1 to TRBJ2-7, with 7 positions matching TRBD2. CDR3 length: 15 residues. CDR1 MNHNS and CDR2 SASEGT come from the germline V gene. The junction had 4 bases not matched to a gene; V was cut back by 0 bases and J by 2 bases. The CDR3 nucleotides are TGTGCCAGCAGTGAAGCGCCGGGGGGAACCTACGAGCAGTACTTC. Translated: CASSEAPGGTYEQYF.

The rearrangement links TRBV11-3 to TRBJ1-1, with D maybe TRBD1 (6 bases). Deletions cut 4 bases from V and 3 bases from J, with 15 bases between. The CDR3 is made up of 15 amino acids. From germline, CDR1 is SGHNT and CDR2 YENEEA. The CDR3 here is CASSSYRARDTEAFF. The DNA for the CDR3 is TGTGCCAGCAGCTCATACAGGGCGAGGGACACTGAAGCTTTCTTT.

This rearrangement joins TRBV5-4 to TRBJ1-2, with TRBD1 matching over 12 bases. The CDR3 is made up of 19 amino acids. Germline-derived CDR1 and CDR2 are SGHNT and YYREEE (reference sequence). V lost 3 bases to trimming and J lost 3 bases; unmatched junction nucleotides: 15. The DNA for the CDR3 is TGTGCCAGCAGCTATGATTATGGGACAGGGGGCTTAGGGGACTATGGCTACACCTTC. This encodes CASSYDYGTGGLGDYGYTF. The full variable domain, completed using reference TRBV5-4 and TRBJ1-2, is ETGVTQSPTHLIKTRGQQVTLRCSSQSGHNTVSWYQQALGQGPQFIFQYYREEENGRGNFPPRFSGLQFPNYSSELNVNALELDDSALYLCASSYDYGTGGLGDYGYTFGSGTRLTVV.

The CDR3, as DNA: TGTGCCAGCAGCCGGACTAGCGGGGGAGGAGAGACCCAGTACTTC. Translated: CASSRTSGGGETQYF. The chain has TRBV7-3 and TRBJ2-5; 13 bases map to TRBD2. This CDR3 comprises 15 residues. The V gene's germline CDR1 is SGHTA and CDR2 FQGTGA. Germline trimming cut 5 bases from V and 4 bases from J; bases unmatched to any gene: 4.

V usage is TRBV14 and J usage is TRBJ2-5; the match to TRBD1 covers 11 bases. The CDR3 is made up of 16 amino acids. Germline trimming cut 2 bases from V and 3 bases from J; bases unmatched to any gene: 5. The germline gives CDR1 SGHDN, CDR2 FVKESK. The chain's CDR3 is CASSQLWTGGKETQYF. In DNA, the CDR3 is TGTGCCAGCAGCCAACTGTGGACAGGGGGCAAAGAGACCCAGTACTTC. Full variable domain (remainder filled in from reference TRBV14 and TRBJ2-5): EAGVTQFPSHSVIEKGQTVTLRCDPISGHDNLYWYRRVMGKEIKFLLHFVKESKQDESGMPNNRFLAERTGGTYSTLKVQPAELEDSGVYFCASSQLWTGGKETQYFGPGTRLLVL.

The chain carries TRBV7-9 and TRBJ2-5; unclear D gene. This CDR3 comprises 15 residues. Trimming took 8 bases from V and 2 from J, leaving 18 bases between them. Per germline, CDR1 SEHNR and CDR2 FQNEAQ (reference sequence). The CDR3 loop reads CASLTVEAAQETQYF. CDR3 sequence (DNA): TGTGCCAGCCTGACGGTGGAAGCAGCGCAAGAGACCCAGTACTTC.

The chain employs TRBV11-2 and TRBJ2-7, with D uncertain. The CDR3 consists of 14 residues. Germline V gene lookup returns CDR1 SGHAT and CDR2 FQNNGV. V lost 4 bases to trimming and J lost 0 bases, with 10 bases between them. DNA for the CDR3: TGTGCCAGCAGCTCGGTCCACAGCTCCTACGAGCAGTACTTC. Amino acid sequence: CASSSVHSSYEQYF.

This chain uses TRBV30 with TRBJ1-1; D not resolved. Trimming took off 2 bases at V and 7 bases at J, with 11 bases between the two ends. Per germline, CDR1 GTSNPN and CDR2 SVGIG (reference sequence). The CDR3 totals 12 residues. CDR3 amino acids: CAWSLGRGEAFF. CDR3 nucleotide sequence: TGTGCCTGGAGTTTAGGGAGAGGTGAAGCTTTCTTT. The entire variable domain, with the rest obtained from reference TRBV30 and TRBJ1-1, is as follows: SQTIHQWPATLVQPVGSPLSLECTVEGTSNPNLYWYRQAAGRGLQLLFYSVGIGQISSEVPQNLSASRPQDRQFILSSKKLLLSDSGFYLCAWSLGRGEAFFGQGTRLTVV.

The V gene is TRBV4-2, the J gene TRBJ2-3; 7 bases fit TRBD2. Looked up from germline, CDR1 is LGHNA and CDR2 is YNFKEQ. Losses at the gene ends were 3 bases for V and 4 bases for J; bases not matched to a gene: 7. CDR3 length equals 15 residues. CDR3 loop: CASSHARGEADTQYF. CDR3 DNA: TGTGCCAGCAGCCACGCCCGGGGGGAGGCAGATACGCAGTATTTT.

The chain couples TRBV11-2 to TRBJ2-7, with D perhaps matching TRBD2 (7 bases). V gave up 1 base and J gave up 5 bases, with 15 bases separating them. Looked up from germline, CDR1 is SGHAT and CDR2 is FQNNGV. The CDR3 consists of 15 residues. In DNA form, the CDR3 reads TGTGCCAGCAGCTTAGCGGGCGGGGGCGGGAACGAGCAGTACTTC. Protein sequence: CASSLAGGGGNEQYF.

The CDR3 DNA sequence: TGTGCCAGCAGCGCGGGACTAGCAGCCTACGAGCAGTACTTC. Its protein product is CASSAGLAAYEQYF. The rearrangement links TRBV9 to TRBJ2-7, with TRBD2 matching over 9 bases. Per germline, CDR1 SGDLS and CDR2 YYNGEE. This CDR3 has 14 amino acids. With 3 bases clipped from V and 2 bases from J, the junction kept 3 bases outside the gene matches.

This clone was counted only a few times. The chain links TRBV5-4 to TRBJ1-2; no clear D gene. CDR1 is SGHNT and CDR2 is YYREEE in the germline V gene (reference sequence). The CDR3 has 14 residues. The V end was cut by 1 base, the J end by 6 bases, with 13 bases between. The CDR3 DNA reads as TGTGCCAGCAGCTTGAGTGGGCAGCCGGATGGCTACACCTTC. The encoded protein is CASSLSGQPDGYTF.

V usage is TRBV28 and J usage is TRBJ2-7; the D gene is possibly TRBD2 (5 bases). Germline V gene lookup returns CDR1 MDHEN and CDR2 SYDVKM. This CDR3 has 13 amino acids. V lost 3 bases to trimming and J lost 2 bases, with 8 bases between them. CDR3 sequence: CASSFAGTYEQYF. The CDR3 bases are TGTGCCAGCAGTTTCGCCGGGACCTACGAGCAGTACTTC.

CDR3 sequence (DNA): TGTGCCAGCAGCTCGCAGGGGGCCCTGGATGAAAAACTGTTTTTT. This codes for CASSSQGALDEKLFF. The chain is built from TRBV5-4 and TRBJ1-4, with 8 bases that match TRBD1. Germline values: CDR1 SGHNT, CDR2 YYREEE (reference sequence). The V segment lost 3 bases and the J segment 6 bases; nucleotides outside the gene matches: 7. The CDR3 consists of 15 residues.

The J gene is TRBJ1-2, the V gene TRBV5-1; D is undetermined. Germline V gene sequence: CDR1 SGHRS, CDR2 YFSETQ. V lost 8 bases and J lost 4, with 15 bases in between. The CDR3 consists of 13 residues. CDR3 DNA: TGCGCCAGTACAGATTACGGGAGCTATGGCTACACCTTC. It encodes CASTDYGSYGYTF.

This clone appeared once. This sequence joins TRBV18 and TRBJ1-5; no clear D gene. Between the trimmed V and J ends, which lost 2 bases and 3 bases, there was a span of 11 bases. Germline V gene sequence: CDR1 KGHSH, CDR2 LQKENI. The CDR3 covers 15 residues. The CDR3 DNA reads TGTGCCAGCTCACCAGCCGGGGTACTCAATCAGCCCCAGCATTTT. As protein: CASSPAGVLNQPQHF.

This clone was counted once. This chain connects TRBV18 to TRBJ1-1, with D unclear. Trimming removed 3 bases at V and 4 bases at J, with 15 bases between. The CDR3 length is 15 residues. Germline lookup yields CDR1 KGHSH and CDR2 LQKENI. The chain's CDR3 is CASSPPEAGGTEAFF. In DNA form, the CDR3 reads TGTGCCAGCTCACCTCCTGAGGCGGGAGGCACTGAAGCTTTCTTT.

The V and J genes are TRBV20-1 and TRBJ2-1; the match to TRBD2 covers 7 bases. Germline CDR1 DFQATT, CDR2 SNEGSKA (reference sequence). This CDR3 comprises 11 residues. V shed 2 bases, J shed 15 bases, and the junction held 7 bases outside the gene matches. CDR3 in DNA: TGCAGTGCTAGAAATGGACTAGGTCGGTTCTTC. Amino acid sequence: CSARNGLGRFF.

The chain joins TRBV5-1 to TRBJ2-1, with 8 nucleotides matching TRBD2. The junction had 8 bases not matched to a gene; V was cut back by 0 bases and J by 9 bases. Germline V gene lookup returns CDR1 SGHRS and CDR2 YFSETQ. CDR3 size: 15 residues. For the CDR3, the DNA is TGCGCCAGCAGCTTGGAAAGCGGGAGCACGAGTGAGCAGTTCTTC. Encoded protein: CASSLESGSTSEQFF.

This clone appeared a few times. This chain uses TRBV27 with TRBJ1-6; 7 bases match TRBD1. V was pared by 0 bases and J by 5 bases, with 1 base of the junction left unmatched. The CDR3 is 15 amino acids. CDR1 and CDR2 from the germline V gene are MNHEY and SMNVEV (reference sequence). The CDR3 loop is CASSLSTGNNSPLHF. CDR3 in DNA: TGTGCCAGCAGTTTATCGACAGGGAATAATTCACCCCTCCACTTT.

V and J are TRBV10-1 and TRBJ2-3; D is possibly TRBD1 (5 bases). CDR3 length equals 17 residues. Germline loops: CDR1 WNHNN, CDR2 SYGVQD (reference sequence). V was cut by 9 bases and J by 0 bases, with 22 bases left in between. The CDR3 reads CARSVRVPFPSTDTQYF. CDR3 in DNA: TGCGCCAGATCCGTCAGGGTGCCCTTTCCGAGCACAGATACGCAGTATTTT.

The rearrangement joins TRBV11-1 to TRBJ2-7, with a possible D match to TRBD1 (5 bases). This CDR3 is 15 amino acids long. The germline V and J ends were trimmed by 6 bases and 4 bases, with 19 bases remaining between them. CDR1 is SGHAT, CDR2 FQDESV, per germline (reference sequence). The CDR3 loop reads CASRLLGAEKYEQYF. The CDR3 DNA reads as TGTGCCAGCAGACTCCTTGGGGCAGAAAAATACGAGCAGTACTTC.

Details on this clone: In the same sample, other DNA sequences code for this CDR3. The CDR3 coding sequence is TGTGCCAGCAGCGTAGGGAGCGGGAGTGCAGATACGCAGTATTTT. This gives the protein CASSVGSGSADTQYF. The chain couples TRBV9 to TRBJ2-3; 8 bases align to TRBD2. The CDR3 runs 15 residues. J was trimmed by 4 bases and V by 0 bases; bases with no gene match: 4. The germline gives CDR1 SGDLS, CDR2 YYNGEE.